Below, 16 T cell receptor beta chains from the same sample are listed, as sequenced in a study of T-cell reconstitution after alpha-beta-depleted transplantation in children. Researchers prepared the TCRbeta library using unique molecular identifiers, the study reports. Each CDR3 protein is one row after TCRdb ran MiXCR on the PCR reads. The sample carries 530,000 or so distinct CDR3 sequences, 20% to 30% recorded once. This sample comprised PBMCs, obtained before TCRalphabeta/CD19-depleted stem cell transplant. The receptors shown here come from a boy under two years old with Wiskott-Aldrich syndrome, due to receive a stem cell transplant.

The table lists this clonotype with a few counts. The chain links TRBV5-1 to TRBJ2-3; tentative D call: TRBD1 (6 bases). The germline CDR1 and CDR2 sequences are SGHRS and YFSETQ. The CDR3 runs 13 residues. V lost 4 bases, J lost 2 bases, and 8 bases lay in between. For the CDR3, the DNA is TGCGCCAGCAGCAGACAGGTCACAGATACGCAGTATTTT. It is translated as CASSRQVTDTQYF.

This clonotype has a handful of counts. J is TRBJ1-1 and V is TRBV5-1, with D hard to call. Germline V gene sequence: CDR1 SGHRS, CDR2 YFSETQ. V lost 4 bases, J lost 0 bases, and 13 bases lay in between. The CDR3 is made up of 15 amino acids. CDR3: CASSQFDILNTEAFF. The DNA of the CDR3 is TGCGCCAGCAGCCAGTTTGACATTTTGAACACTGAAGCTTTCTTT. Complete variable domain (other parts from reference TRBV5-1 and TRBJ1-1): KAGVTQTPRYLIKTRGQQVTLSCSPISGHRSVSWYQQTPGQGLQFLFEYFSETQRNKGNFPGRFSGRQFSNSRSEMNVSTLELGDSALYLCASSQFDILNTEAFFGQGTRLTVV.

This chain connects TRBV13 to TRBJ2-5, with TRBD2 matching 7 bases. Germline V gene data show CDR1 as PRHDT and CDR2 as FYEKMQ (reference sequence). The V and J ends lost 0 bases and 2 bases, in that order; junction bases with no gene match: 6. This CDR3 region has 16 residues. The CDR3 protein is CASSLGPAGLQETQYF. The CDR3 DNA reads TGTGCCAGCAGCTTAGGCCCAGCGGGACTTCAAGAGACCCAGTACTTC.

Ten or more counts support this clonotype. The J gene is TRBJ1-2, the V gene TRBV6-1; 7 bases match TRBD1. Germline CDR1 is MNHNS and CDR2 is SASEGT. The V segment lost 5 bases and the J segment 4 bases; nucleotides outside the gene matches: 4. This CDR3 region has 13 residues. As DNA, the CDR3 is TGTGCCAGCAGTCCCGGGACAGTCTATGGCTACACCTTC. Translated: CASSPGTVYGYTF.

This clonotype was detected a few times. J is TRBJ2-5 and V is TRBV6-1; TRBD2 aligns across 9 bases. Germline lookup yields CDR1 MNHNS and CDR2 SASEGT. The CDR3 has 15 residues. J was trimmed by 5 bases and V by 7 bases; bases with no gene match: 11. CDR3 amino acids: CASKPSGNMPETQYF. The CDR3 coding sequence is TGTGCCAGCAAACCTAGCGGGAACATGCCGGAGACCCAGTACTTC.

This clonotype showed up many times. This rearrangement joins TRBV5-1 to TRBJ1-1; the D is unclear. CDR3 size: 15 residues. Germline V lookup: CDR1 SGHRS, CDR2 YFSETQ. Trimming took 2 bases from V and 0 from J, leaving 11 bases between them. The CDR3 spells CASSLVAGMNTEAFF. CDR3 nucleotide sequence: TGCGCCAGCAGCTTAGTCGCGGGGATGAACACTGAAGCTTTCTTT.

The chain combines TRBV5-1 with TRBJ2-1; 11 nucleotides match TRBD2. The CDR3 runs 13 residues. J was trimmed by 11 bases and V by 4 bases; bases with no gene match: 5. The germline V gene has CDR1 SGHRS and CDR2 YFSETQ. The CDR3 loop is CASSGGLAEKQFF. The DNA for the CDR3 is TGCGCCAGCAGCGGGGGACTAGCGGAGAAGCAGTTCTTC.

This clonotype was detected many times. The chain has TRBV24-1 and TRBJ2-1, with 11 bases matching TRBD2. Trimming at V came to 4 bases and at J to 7 bases, leaving 5 bases not matched to a gene. The germline V gene has CDR1 KGHDR and CDR2 SFDVKD. The CDR3 is 15 amino acids. The DNA for the CDR3 is TGTGCCACCAGTGACCCCAGGACTAGCGGGAATGAGCAGTTCTTC. Its protein is CATSDPRTSGNEQFF.

This clonotype showed up just a few times. The CDR3 DNA follows: TGTGCCAGCCGATTTGAGGTTTGGGAGACCCAGTACTTC. It is translated as CASRFEVWETQYF. This chain uses TRBV5-5 with TRBJ2-5; no definite D call. CDR3 size: 13 residues. The V and J ends lost 7 bases and 5 bases respectively, with 15 bases between them. Germline V lookup: CDR1 SGHKS, CDR2 YYEKEE (reference sequence). The whole variable domain, remainder taken from reference TRBV5-5 and TRBJ2-5, is DAGVTQSPTHLIKTRGQQVTLRCSPISGHKSVSWYQQVLGQGPQFIFQYYEKEERGRGNFPDRFSARQFPNYSSELNVNALLLGDSALYLCASRFEVWETQYFGPGTRLLVL.

The V gene is TRBV6-1, the J gene TRBJ1-5, with 7 bases lining up with TRBD1. The V gene's germline CDR1 is MNHNS and CDR2 SASEGT. V lost 6 bases to trimming and J lost 2 bases; unmatched junction nucleotides: 4. This CDR3 region has 14 residues. The CDR3 here is CASSDGTGNQPQHF. The CDR3 nucleotides read TGTGCCAGCAGCGATGGGACAGGCAATCAGCCCCAGCATTTT.

The chain employs TRBV6-1 and TRBJ2-1; TRBD1 might be the D (5 bases). Germline lookup yields CDR1 MNHNS and CDR2 SASEGT. V dropped 1 base and J dropped 4 bases, with 8 bases sitting between them. This CDR3 is 14 amino acids long. CDR3 DNA: TGTGCCAGCAGTGAAGGACAGTCGTACAATGAGCAGTTCTTC. Translated, it gives CASSEGQSYNEQFF.

This clonotype was counted between two and nine times. This chain uses TRBV5-1 with TRBJ1-1; no clear D. V was cut by 4 bases and J by 3 bases, with 16 bases left in between. The CDR3 length is 15 residues. Looked up from germline, CDR1 is SGHRS and CDR2 is YFSETQ. CDR3 sequence (DNA): TGCGCCAGCAGCAGTTTTGGGGTCCGGGACACTGAAGCTTTCTTT. Its translation is CASSSFGVRDTEAFF.

This clonotype is a singleton in its sample. V usage is TRBV5-5 and J usage is TRBJ2-3, with D uncertain. This CDR3 spans 13 amino acids. Trimming stripped 3 bases from V and 6 bases from J, with 11 bases between. Germline CDR1 is SGHKS and CDR2 is YYEKEE (reference sequence). The DNA of the CDR3 is TGTGCCAGCAGCTCGAACCCCTTGGATACGCAGTATTTT. This encodes CASSSNPLDTQYF.

This clonotype occurred a few times. The junction does not match germline at one end; this may be a read error. V is TRBV2 and J is TRBJ1-5; no firm D call. The CDR3 sequence is 12 residues long. Germline V gene sequence: CDR1 SNHLY, CDR2 FYNNEI. The CDR3 DNA is TGTGCCAGCAGCGAAGGATTACAGTTTTCCACTTTT. Its translation is CASSEGLQFSTF.

This clonotype has more than one count but fewer than ten. J is TRBJ2-5 and V is TRBV5-1; D remains unclear. The V gene lost 3 bases and the J gene lost 3 bases, with 21 bases spanning the gap. This CDR3 has 17 residues. Germline V gene sequence: CDR1 SGHRS, CDR2 YFSETQ. The CDR3 here is CASSSSWSIFSEETQYF. CDR3 coding DNA: TGCGCCAGCAGCTCCTCGTGGAGCATTTTCTCAGAAGAGACCCAGTACTTC. The full variable domain, rest sourced from reference TRBV5-1 and TRBJ2-5, is KAGVTQTPRYLIKTRGQQVTLSCSPISGHRSVSWYQQTPGQGLQFLFEYFSETQRNKGNFPGRFSGRQFSNSRSEMNVSTLELGDSALYLCASSSSWSIFSEETQYFGPGTRLLVL.

This clonotype has more than one count but fewer than ten. The V call is TRBV19, the J call TRBJ1-1; TRBD1 aligns across 9 bases. After removal of 5 bases from V and 0 bases from J, the junction contained 4 bases not matched to a gene. Germline V CDR1 and CDR2: LNHDA, SQIVND (reference sequence). The CDR3 runs to 15 residues. The CDR3 loop is CASSRDRDMNTEAFF. CDR3 sequence (DNA): TGTGCCAGTAGTCGGGACAGGGACATGAACACTGAAGCTTTCTTT. The full variable domain, completed using reference TRBV19 and TRBJ1-1, is DGGITQSPKYLFRKEGQNVTLSCEQNLNHDAMYWYRQDPGQGLRLIYYSQIVNDFQKGDIAEGYSVSREKKESFPLTVTSAQKNPTAFYLCASSRDRDMNTEAFFGQGTRLTVV.